The source of this T cell receptor beta chain is a study of shared clonotypes between healthy human individuals (TCRdb year 2020). With respect to the entire study: A few men and a couple of women, aged 18 to 49 years, made up the cohort. For each donor, CD4 naive and CD4 memory were each given three plates, CD8 naive was given two plates, and CD8 memory was given one plate. To estimate repertoire size and how much clonotypes are shared between individuals, the study performed deep sequencing of blood TCR repertoires from a few healthy adults. Different laboratories and diverse techniques were used to prepare libraries and sequence TCR repertoires, to increase sequencing depth and limit assay-specific biases. Per donor, leukapheresis produced somewhere between about 0.94 and 9.5 billion PBMCs.

On the study overall, not on this receptor specifically: Naive subsets generally had larger estimated clonotype richness than memory subsets did. Sharing across a handful of donors was observed for about 5% of naive CD4, under 4% of naive CD8, roughly 2.3% of memory CD4, and about 0.39% of memory CD8 clonotypes. Sampling was limited to blood, and TCR repertoires in tissue likely differ from TCR repertoires in blood. Because the study included only a small number of donors, the genetic and exposure-history diversity represented was limited. Clonotypes shared by all four sorted-subset donors showed higher generation probabilities than non-shared clonotypes. Based on pairwise subsampling, the degree of clonotype sharing among donors was expected to be affected by sequencing depth. Rarefaction of sorted-subset datasets indicated incomplete sequencing despite the large sequencing depth.

This clone has a handful of counts. Its antigen is still unknown. No per-base quality is available; no much larger clone lies one base away. The CDR3, cysteine through phenylalanine, is 16 amino acids long. Only the CDR3 part of the read is kept: 48 bases, read in frame from the first base. V and J lose 0 bases and 3 bases, and a span of 15 bases separates them. The donors were healthy, HIV-negative adults with no recently reported acute infections or vaccinations. All donors were Caucasian adults living in Nashville, Tennessee, USA. CD4+ T cells were enriched by magnetic negative selection, after which naive cells were positively selected on CD45RA and the negative fraction was taken as the memory subset. After blood collection by leukapheresis, PBMCs were isolated using Ficoll-Histopaque density gradient centrifugation and then cryopreserved in the vapor phase of liquid nitrogen. Purity and quantity of every magnetically sorted T cell population were checked by analytical flow cytometry. Genomic DNA was isolated from every sorted fraction and measured by UV absorbance on a Nanodrop 2000c.

TCR CDR3 regions were amplified from genomic DNA by multiplex PCR using the deep immunoSEQ assay. Genomic DNA extracted from each cell subset was distributed evenly over all wells of several immunoSEQ 96-well plates, and each plate served as one replicate. For sorted subsets, 150 to 250 ng of genomic DNA, equivalent to 25,000 to 30,000 T cell genomes, went into each replicate PCR. The purified libraries were quantified using a Qubit 3.0 fluorometer, sized with a Bioanalyzer 2100, and then quantified again using the KAPA Library Quantification kit. A separate single-read 150-cycle Illumina NextSeq 550 flow cell was used to sequence each immunoSEQ 96-well plate. Per the original workflow: Because the immunoSEQ output held only junctional sequences and lacked quality scores, the filtering could not match the filtering applied to full-length reads. Sequences were annotated with PyIR, a Python wrapper for IgBLAST v1.9, and V/J genes and CDR3 were assigned using IMGT germline references. Reads with weak V/J assignments (E-value above 1e-6), missing CDR3, stop codons, out-of-frame junctions, or ambiguous translated residues were removed. V3J clonotypes were defined as sequences sharing an identical inferred V gene, J gene, and CDR3 amino acid sequence. To compute the percentage overlap between repertoires, the number of shared unique clonotypes was divided by the size of the smaller repertoire. Three approaches were used to assess repertoire richness: RTK rarefaction, the Chao1 estimator, and Recon v2.1 estimates of unobserved clonotypes. For all TCRbeta clonotypes obtained by the gDNA method from four donors, generation probabilities were computed with OLGA. The table comes from immuneACCESS by way of TCRdb, which keeps in-frame sequences with V and J called. Part of the clones is missing from these tables; in studies checked, under half for an unresolved V gene and the rest for unknown reasons. From that table come the V and J calls and clone size; the DNA was used to work out D and trimming. Across this sample there are about 980,000 clones, with around three quarters seen only once. Of the sample, about 1.5% falls within the top ten clones.

What was sequenced was memory CD4+ T cells sorted from blood. This sample's cell subset or site label indicates: CD45RA-negative fraction. This TCR derives from a man between 18 and 35 years old in good health. The chain joins TRBV5-3 to TRBJ2-5; the D gene cannot be resolved reliably. TRBV5-3 is filed as an ORF, its function uncertain. The sequenced DNA is TGTGCCAGAAGCTTGGGAACCCAACTTAGAGAAGAGACCCAGTACTTC. It translates to CARSLGTQLREETQYF.